This record covers a single T cell receptor beta chain. The data stem from a study of blood T cell repertoires in COVID-19. The protocol was immunoSEQ multiplex PCR, while the TCRdb copy is restricted to in-frame clones and leaves out a portion. The table records 110,000 to 150,000 clones, approximately 78% of them present only once. In terms of age and location, participants ranged from roughly 18 to 100 years and lived in roughly 22 US areas. Germline loops: CDR1 KGHSH, CDR2 LQKENI. This CDR3 contains 15 residues. With 2 bases removed from V and 4 bases from J, the gap between germline ends came to 13 bases.

This sequence was found in a woman in her fifties or sixties who had recovered from COVID-19. The rearrangement joins TRBV18 to TRBJ2-3; TRBD2 might be the D (5 bases). The sample was PBMCs or T cells enriched from blood (not recorded which). The CDR3 sequence is CASSPSGVGSDTQYF. CDR3 bases: TGTGCCAGCTCACCATCCGGGGTCGGGTCAGATACGCAGTATTTT.